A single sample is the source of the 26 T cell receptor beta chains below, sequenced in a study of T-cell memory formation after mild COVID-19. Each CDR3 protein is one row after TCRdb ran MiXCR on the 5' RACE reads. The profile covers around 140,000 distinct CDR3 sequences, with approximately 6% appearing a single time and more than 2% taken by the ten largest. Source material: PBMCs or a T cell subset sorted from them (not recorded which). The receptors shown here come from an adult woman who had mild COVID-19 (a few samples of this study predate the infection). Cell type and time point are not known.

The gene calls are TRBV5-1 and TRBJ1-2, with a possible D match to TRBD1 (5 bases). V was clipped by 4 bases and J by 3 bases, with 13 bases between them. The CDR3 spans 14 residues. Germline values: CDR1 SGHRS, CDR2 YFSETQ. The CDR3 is CASSLTGTYYGYTF. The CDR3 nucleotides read TGCGCCAGCAGCCTAACCGGGACCTACTATGGCTACACCTTC.

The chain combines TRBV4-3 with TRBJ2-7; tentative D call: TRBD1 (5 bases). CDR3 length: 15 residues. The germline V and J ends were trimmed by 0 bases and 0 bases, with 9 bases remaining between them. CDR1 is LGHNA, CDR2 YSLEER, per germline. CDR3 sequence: CASSQDPRGSYEQYF. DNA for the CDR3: TGCGCCAGCAGCCAAGATCCTAGGGGCTCCTACGAGCAGTACTTC.

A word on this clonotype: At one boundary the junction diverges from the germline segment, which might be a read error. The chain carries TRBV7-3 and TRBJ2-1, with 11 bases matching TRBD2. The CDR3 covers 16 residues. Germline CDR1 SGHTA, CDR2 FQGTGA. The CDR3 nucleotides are TGTGCCAGCAGCTTAAAAGAGACTAGCGGGAACGATGAGCAGTTATTC. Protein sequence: CASSLKETSGNDEQLF.

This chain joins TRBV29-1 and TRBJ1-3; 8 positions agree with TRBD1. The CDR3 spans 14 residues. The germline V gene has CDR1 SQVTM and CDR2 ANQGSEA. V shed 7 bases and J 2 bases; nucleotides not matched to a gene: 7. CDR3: CSASSRGPGNTIYF. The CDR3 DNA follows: TGCAGCGCCTCATCCAGGGGGCCTGGAAACACCATATATTTT.

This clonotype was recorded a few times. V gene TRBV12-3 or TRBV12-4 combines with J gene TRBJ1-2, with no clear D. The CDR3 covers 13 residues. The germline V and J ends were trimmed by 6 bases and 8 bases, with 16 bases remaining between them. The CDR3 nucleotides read TGTGCCAGCAGCTCCGATTTGAGCTTGGGCTACACCTTC. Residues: CASSSDLSLGYTF.

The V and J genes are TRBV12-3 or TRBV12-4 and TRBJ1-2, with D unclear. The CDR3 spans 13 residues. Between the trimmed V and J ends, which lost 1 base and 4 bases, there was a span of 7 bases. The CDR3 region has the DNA TGTGCCAGCAGTTTAGGCCGGCTCTATGGCTACACCTTC. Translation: CASSLGRLYGYTF.

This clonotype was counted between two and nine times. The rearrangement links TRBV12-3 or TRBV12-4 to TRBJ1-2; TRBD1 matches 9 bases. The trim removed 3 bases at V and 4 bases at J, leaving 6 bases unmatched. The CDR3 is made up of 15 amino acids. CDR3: CASSFSGTGSYGYTF. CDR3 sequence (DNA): TGTGCCAGCAGTTTTTCCGGGACAGGGTCCTATGGCTACACCTTC.

CDR3 bases: TGCAGTGCTAGGATGCAGAATGAAAAACTGTTTTTT. Its protein product is CSARMQNEKLFF. The chain uses TRBV20-1 and TRBJ1-4, with D hard to call. V lost 3 bases, J lost 5 bases, and 7 bases lay in between. Germline CDR1 and CDR2: DFQATT and SNEGSKA (reference sequence). CDR3 length: 12 amino acids.

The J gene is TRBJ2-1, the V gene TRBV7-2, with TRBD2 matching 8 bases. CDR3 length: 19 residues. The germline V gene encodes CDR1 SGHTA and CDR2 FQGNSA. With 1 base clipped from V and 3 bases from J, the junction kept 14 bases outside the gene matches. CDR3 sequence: CASSLVGTQAGAGYNEQFF. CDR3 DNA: TGTGCCAGCAGCTTAGTGGGAACACAAGCGGGAGCTGGCTACAATGAGCAGTTCTTC.

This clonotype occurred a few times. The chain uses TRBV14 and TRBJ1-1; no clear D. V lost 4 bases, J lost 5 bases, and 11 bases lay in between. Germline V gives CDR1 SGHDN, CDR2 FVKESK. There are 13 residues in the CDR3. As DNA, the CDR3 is TGTGCCAGCAGCCCAATGGCGGGGACTGAAGCTTTCTTT. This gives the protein CASSPMAGTEAFF.

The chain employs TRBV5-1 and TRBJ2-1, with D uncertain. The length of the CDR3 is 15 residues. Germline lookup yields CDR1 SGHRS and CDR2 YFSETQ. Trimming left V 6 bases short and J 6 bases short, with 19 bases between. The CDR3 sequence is CASTLADVARNEQFF. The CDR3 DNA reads TGCGCCAGCACCCTGGCAGATGTTGCGCGCAATGAGCAGTTCTTC. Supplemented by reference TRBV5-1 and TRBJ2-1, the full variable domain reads KAGVTQTPRYLIKTRGQQVTLSCSPISGHRSVSWYQQTPGQGLQFLFEYFSETQRNKGNFPGRFSGRQFSNSRSEMNVSTLELGDSALYLCASTLADVARNEQFFGPGTRLTVL.

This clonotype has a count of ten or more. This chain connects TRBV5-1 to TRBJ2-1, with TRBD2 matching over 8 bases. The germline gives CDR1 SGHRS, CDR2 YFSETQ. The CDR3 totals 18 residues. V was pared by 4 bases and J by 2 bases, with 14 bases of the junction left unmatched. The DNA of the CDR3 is TGCGCCAGCAGCGGACCGGGAGCGGGACTAGGCACCTACAATGAGCAGTTCTTC. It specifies CASSGPGAGLGTYNEQFF.

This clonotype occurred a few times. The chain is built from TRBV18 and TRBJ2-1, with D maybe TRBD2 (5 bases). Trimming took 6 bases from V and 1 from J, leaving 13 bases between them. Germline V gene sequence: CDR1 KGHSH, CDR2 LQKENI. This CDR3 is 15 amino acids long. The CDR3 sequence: CASSRGPSSYNEQFF. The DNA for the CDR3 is TGTGCCAGCTCTAGAGGGCCGAGTTCCTACAATGAGCAGTTCTTC.

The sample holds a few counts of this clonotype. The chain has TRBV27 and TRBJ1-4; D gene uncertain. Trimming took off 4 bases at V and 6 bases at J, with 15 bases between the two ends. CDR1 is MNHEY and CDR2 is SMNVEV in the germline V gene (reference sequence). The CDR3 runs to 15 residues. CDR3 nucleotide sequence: TGTGCCAGCAGTTCCGGGAGGGTGTATGATGAAAAACTGTTTTTT. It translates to CASSSGRVYDEKLFF.

The CDR3 is CASSLGQGTSYGYTF. CDR3 coding DNA: TGTGCCAGCAGCCTGGGACAGGGAACCTCCTATGGCTACACCTTC. The chain carries TRBV2 and TRBJ1-2; 9 bases map to TRBD1. The CDR3 length is 15 residues. V was clipped by 6 bases and J by 4 bases; unmatched bases: 9. Germline V CDR1 and CDR2: SNHLY, FYNNEI. Supplemented by reference TRBV2 and TRBJ1-2, the full variable domain reads EPEVTQTPSHQVTQMGQEVILRCVPISNHLYFYWYRQILGQKVEFLVSFYNNEISEKSEIFDDQFSVERPDGSNFTLKIRSTKLEDSAMYFCASSLGQGTSYGYTFGSGTRLTVV.

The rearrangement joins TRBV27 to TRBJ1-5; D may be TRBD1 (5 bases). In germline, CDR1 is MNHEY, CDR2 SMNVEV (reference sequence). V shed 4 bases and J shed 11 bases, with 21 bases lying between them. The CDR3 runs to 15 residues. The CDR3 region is CASSSHKGLPWAQHF. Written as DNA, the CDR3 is TGTGCCAGCAGTTCCCATAAGGGGCTACCTTGGGCCCAGCATTTT.

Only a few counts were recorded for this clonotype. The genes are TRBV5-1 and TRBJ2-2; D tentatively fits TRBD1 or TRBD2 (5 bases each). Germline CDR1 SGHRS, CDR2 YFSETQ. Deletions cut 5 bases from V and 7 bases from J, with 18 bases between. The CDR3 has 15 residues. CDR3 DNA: TGCGCCAGCAGTGTGACTATCCAAGGGGACGGGGAGCTGTTTTTT. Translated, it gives CASSVTIQGDGELFF. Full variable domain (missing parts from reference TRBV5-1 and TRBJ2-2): KAGVTQTPRYLIKTRGQQVTLSCSPISGHRSVSWYQQTPGQGLQFLFEYFSETQRNKGNFPGRFSGRQFSNSRSEMNVSTLELGDSALYLCASSVTIQGDGELFFGEGSRLTVL.

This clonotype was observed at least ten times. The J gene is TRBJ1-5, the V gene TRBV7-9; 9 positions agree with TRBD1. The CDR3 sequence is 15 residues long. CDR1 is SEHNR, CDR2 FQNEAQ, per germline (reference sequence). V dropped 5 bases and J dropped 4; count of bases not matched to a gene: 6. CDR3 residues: CASSRAGQGNQPQHF. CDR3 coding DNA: TGTGCCAGCAGCCGCGCGGGACAGGGTAATCAGCCCCAGCATTTT.

The CDR3 nucleotides are TGTGCCAGCAGCTCAAGGGACAGTCAGGGGGCTGAAGCTTTCTTT. Protein sequence: CASSSRDSQGAEAFF. V gene TRBV13 combines with J gene TRBJ1-1; 7 nucleotides agree with TRBD1. Trimming at V came to 4 bases and at J to 6 bases, leaving 11 bases not matched to a gene. CDR1 and CDR2 from the germline V gene are PRHDT and FYEKMQ (reference sequence). There are 15 residues in the CDR3. The full variable domain, in which reference TRBV13 and TRBJ1-1 provide the parts outside the CDR3, is AAGVIQSPRHLIKEKRETATLKCYPIPRHDTVYWYQQGPGQDPQFLISFYEKMQSDKGSIPDRFSAQQFSDYHSELNMSSLELGDSALYFCASSSRDSQGAEAFFGQGTRLTVV.

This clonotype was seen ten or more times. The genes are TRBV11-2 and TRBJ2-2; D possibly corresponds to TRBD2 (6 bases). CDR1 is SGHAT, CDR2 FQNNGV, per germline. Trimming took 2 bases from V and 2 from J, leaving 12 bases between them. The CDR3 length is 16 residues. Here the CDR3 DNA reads TGTGCCAGCAGCTTACTTGCGGGGATTAACACCGGGGAGCTGTTTTTT. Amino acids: CASSLLAGINTGELFF.

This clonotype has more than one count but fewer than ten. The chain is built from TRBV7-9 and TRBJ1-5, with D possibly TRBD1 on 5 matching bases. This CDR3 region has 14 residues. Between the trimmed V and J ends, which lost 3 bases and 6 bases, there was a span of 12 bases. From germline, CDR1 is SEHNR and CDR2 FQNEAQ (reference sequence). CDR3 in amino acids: CASSFQGVGQPQHF. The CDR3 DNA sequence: TGTGCCAGCAGCTTTCAAGGGGTCGGTCAGCCCCAGCATTTT.

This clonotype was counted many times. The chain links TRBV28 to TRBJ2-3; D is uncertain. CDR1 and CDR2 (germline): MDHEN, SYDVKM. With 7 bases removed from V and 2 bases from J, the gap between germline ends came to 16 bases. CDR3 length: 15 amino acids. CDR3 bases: TGTGCCAGCACCCAAGGTGGGCTGGTCACAGATACGCAGTATTTT. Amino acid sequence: CASTQGGLVTDTQYF.

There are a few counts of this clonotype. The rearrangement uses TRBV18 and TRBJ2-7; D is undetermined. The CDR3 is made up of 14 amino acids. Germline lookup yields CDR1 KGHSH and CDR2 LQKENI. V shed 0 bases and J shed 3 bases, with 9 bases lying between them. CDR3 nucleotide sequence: TGTGCCAGCTCACCACCGTCGTACAACTACGAGCAGTACTTC. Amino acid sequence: CASSPPSYNYEQYF. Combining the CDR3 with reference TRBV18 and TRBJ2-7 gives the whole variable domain NAGVMQNPRHLVRRRGQEARLRCSPMKGHSHVYWYRQLPEEGLKFMVYLQKENIIDESGMPKERFSAEFPKEGPSILRIQQVVRGDSAAYFCASSPPSYNYEQYFGPGTRLTVT.

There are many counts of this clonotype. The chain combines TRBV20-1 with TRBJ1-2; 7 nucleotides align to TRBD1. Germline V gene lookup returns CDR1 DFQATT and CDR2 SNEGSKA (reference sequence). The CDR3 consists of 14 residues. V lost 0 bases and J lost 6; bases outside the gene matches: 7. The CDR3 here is CSARDPRRGNGYTF. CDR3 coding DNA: TGCAGTGCTAGAGATCCCCGCAGGGGGAATGGCTACACCTTC.

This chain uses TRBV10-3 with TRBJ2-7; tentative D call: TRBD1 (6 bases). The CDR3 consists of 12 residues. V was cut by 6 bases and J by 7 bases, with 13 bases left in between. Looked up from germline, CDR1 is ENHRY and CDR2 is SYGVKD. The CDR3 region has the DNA TGTGCCATCAGCAGAGGGACATTGGAGCAGTACTTC. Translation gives CAISRGTLEQYF.

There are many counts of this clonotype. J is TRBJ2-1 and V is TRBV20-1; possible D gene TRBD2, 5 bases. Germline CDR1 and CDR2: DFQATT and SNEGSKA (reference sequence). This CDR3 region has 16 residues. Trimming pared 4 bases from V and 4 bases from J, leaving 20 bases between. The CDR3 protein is CSAIQRAASRYNEQFF. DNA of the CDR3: TGCAGTGCTATTCAAAGGGCGGCTAGCCGATACAATGAGCAGTTCTTC.